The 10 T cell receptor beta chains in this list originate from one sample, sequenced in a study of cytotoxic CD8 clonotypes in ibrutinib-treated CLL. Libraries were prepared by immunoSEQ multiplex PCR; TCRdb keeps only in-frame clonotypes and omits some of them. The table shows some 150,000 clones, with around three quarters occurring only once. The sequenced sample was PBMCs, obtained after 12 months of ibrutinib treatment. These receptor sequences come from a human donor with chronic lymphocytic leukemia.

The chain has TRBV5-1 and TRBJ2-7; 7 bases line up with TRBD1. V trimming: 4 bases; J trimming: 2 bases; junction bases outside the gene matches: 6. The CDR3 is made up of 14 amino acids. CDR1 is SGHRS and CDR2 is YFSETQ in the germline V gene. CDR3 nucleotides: TGCGCCAGCAGCCAAGGACAGGCCCCCTACGAGCAGTACTTC. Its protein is CASSQGQAPYEQYF.

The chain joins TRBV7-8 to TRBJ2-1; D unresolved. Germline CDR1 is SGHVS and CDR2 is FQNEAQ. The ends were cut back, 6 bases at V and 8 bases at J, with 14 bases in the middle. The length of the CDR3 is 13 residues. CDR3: CASSWVAGHEQFF. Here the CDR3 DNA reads TGTGCCAGCAGTTGGGTAGCAGGACATGAGCAGTTCTTC.

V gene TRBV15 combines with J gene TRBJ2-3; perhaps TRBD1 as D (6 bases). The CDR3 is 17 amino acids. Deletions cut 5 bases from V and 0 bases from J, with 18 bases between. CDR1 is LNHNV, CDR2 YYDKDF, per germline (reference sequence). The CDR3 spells CATSFPWGRLSTDTQYF. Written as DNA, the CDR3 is TGTGCCACCAGCTTCCCCTGGGGGCGGCTTAGCACAGATACGCAGTATTTT.

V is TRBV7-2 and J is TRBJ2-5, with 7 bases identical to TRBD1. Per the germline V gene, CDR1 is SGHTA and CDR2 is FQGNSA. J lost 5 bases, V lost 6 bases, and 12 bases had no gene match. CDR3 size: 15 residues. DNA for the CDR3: TGTGCCAGCAGGAGGGACAGAATGATTGGGGAGACCCAGTACTTC. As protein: CASRRDRMIGETQYF.

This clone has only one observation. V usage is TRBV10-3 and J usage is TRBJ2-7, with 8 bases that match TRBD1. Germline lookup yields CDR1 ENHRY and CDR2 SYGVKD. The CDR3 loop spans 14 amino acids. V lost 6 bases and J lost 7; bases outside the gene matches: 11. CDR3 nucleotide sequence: TGTGCCATCAGCACACCGGGACAGGTTTGGGAGCAGTACTTC. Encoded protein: CAISTPGQVWEQYF.

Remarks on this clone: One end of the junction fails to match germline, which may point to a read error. The CDR3 is CASSFSVGNTEAFF. DNA of the CDR3: TGTGCCAGCAGCTTTAGTGTCGGGAACACTGAAGCTTTCTTT. This chain connects TRBV5-3 to TRBJ1-1; D is uncertain. TRBV5-3 is an open reading frame whose function is uncertain. This CDR3 contains 14 residues.

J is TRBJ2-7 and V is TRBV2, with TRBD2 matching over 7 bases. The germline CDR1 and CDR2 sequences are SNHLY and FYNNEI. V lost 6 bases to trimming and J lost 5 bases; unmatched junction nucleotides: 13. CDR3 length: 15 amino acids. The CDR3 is CASRLAARGLNEQYF. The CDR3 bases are TGTGCCAGCAGGCTAGCGGCTCGAGGGTTGAACGAGCAGTACTTC.

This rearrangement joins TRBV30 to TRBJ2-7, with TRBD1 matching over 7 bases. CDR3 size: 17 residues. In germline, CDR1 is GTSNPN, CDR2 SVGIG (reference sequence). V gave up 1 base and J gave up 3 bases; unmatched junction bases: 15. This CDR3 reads CAWSGRDSGYFHYEQYF. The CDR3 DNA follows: TGTGCCTGGAGTGGCCGGGACAGCGGTTACTTTCACTACGAGCAGTACTTC. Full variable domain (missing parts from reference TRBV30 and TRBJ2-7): SQTIHQWPATLVQPVGSPLSLECTVEGTSNPNLYWYRQAAGRGLQLLFYSVGIGQISSEVPQNLSASRPQDRQFILSSKKLLLSDSGFYLCAWSGRDSGYFHYEQYFGPGTRLTVT.

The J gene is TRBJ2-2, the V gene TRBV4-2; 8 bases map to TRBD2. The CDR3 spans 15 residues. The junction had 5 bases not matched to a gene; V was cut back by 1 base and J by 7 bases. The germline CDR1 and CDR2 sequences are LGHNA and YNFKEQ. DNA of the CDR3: TGTGCCAGCAGCCAAGTCCCAGCGGGAGTCGGGGAGCTGTTTTTT. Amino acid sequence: CASSQVPAGVGELFF.

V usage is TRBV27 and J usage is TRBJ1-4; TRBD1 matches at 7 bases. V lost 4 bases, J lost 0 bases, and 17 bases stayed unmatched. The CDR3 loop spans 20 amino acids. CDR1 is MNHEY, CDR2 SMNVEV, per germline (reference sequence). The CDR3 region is CASSYSTPGQILTTNEKLFF. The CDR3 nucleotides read TGTGCCAGCAGTTATTCTACCCCGGGACAGATACTGACAACTAATGAAAAACTGTTTTTT.